This TCR beta chain originates from a study of a mutant IDH1 vaccine in newly diagnosed glioma. Study findings and constraints: Among top peripheral T cell clonotypes, changes seemed unrelated to pseudoprogression.

The sample holds a few counts of this clone. No antigen is known for it. The ends were cut back, 7 bases at V and 0 bases at J, with 14 bases in the middle. This CDR3 is built from 15 residues. CDR1 and CDR2 from the germline V gene are SNHLY and FYNNEI. Time point here: baseline, week 1 (first vaccination visit). The treatment here: pre-vaccination baseline after standard-of-care therapy. Measured with immunoSEQ multiplex PCR; TCRdb has only the in-frame clones, and not every one. The table records about 15,000 clones, approximately 92% of them present only once. The clonotype was recovered from a woman aged 40 to 55 with glioma. Some clones in this sample may be carry-over from other donors' samples. This specimen consisted of PBMCs, obtained from a glioma patient treated with radiotherapy, temozolomide or both. The chain employs TRBV2 and TRBJ2-3; D perhaps matches TRBD1 (5 bases). The CDR3 loop reads CASTRQLVSTDTQYF. CDR3 coding DNA: TGTGCCAGCACTCGACAGCTGGTAAGCACAGATACGCAGTATTTT.